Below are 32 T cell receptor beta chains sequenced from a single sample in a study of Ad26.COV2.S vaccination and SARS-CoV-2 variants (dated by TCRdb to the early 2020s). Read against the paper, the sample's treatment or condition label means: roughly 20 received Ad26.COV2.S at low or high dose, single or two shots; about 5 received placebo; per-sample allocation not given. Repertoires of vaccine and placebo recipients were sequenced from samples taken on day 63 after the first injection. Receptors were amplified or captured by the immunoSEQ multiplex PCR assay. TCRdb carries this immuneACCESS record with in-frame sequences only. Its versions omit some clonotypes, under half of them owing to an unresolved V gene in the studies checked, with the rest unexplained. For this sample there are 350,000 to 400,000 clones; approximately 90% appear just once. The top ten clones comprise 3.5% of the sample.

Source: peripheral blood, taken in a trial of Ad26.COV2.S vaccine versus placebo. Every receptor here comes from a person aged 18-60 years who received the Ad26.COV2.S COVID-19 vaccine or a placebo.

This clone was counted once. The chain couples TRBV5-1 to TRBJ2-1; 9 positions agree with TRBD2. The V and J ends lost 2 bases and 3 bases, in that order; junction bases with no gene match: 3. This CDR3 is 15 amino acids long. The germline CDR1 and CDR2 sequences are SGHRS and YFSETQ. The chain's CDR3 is CASSFWRGGYNEQFF. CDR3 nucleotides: TGCGCCAGCAGCTTCTGGCGGGGGGGCTACAATGAGCAGTTCTTC.

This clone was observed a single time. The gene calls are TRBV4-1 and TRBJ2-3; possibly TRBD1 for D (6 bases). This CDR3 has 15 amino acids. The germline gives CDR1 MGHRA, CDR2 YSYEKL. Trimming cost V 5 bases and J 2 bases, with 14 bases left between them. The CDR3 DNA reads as TGCGCCAGCAGCGAGGGACACTCGCCCACAGATACGCAGTATTTT. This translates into CASSEGHSPTDTQYF.

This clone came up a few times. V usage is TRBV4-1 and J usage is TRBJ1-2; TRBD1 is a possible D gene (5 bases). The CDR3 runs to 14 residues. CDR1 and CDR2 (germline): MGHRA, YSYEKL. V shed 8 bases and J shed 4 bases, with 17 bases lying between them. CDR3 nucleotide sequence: TGCGCCAGCCGTCCGAAAGGGGTCGGCTATGGCTACACCTTC. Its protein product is CASRPKGVGYGYTF.

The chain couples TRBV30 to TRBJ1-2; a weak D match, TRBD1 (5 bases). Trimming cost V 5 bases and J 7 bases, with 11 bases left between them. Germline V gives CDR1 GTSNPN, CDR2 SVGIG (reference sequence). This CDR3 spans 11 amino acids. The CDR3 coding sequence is TGTGCCTGGGGGGGTGATGCTGGCTACACCTTC. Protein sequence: CAWGGDAGYTF.

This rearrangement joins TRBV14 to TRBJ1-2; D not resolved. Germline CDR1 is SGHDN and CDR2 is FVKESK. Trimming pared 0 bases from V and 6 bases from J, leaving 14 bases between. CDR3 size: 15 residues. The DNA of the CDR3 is TGTGCCAGCAGCCAAGATATGTGGCGGCCTCATGGCTACACCTTC. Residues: CASSQDMWRPHGYTF. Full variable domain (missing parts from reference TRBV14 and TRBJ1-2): EAGVTQFPSHSVIEKGQTVTLRCDPISGHDNLYWYRRVMGKEIKFLLHFVKESKQDESGMPNNRFLAERTGGTYSTLKVQPAELEDSGVYFCASSQDMWRPHGYTFGSGTRLTVV.

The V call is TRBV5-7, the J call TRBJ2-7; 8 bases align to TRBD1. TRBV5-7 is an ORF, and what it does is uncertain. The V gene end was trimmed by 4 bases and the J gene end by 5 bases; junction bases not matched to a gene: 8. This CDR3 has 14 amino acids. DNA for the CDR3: TGTGCCAGCAGCCCCGGACAGGGTTCTAACGAGCAGTACTTC. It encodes CASSPGQGSNEQYF.

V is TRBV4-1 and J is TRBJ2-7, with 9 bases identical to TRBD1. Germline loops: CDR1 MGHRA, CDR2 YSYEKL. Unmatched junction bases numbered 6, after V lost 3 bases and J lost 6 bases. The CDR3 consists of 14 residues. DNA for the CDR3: TGCGCCAGCAGCCACCGGACAGGGGTGGGCGAGCAGTACTTC. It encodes CASSHRTGVGEQYF.

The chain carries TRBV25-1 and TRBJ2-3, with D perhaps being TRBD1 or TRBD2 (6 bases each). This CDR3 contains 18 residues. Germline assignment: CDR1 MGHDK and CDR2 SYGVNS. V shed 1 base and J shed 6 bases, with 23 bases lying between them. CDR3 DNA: TGTGCCAGCAGTGAATTGGCTCTCCCGGGGGCTGCCGGTGATACGCAGTATTTT. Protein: CASSELALPGAAGDTQYF.

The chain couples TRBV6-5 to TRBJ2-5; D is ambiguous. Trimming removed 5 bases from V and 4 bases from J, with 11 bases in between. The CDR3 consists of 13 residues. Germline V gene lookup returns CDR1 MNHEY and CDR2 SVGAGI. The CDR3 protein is CASSRDWGETQYF. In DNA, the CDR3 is TGTGCCAGCAGTCGCGATTGGGGAGAGACCCAGTACTTC.

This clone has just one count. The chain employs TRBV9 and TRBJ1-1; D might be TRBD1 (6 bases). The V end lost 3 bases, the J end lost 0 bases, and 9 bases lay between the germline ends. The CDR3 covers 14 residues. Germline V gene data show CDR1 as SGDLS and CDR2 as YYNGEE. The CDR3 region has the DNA TGTGCCAGCAGCGCACAGGGTATGAACACTGAAGCTTTCTTT. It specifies CASSAQGMNTEAFF.

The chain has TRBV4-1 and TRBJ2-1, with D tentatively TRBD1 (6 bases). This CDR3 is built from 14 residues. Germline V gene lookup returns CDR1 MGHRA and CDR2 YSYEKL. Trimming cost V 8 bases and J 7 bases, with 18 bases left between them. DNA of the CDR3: TGCGCCAGCGCCGGGATCCAGGGGTCTAATGAGCAGTTCTTC. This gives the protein CASAGIQGSNEQFF.

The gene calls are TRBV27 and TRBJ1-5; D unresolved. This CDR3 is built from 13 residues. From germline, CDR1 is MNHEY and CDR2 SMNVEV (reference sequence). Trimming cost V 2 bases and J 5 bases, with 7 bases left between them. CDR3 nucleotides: TGTGCCAGCAGTTTAGTTGCGGATCAGCCCCAGCATTTT. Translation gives CASSLVADQPQHF.

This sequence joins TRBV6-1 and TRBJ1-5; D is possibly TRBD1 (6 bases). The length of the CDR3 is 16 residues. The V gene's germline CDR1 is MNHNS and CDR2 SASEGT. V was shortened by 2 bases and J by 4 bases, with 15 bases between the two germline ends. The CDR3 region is CASSEWGRGGNQPQHF. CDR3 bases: TGTGCCAGCAGTGAATGGGGCAGGGGAGGTAATCAGCCCCAGCATTTT.

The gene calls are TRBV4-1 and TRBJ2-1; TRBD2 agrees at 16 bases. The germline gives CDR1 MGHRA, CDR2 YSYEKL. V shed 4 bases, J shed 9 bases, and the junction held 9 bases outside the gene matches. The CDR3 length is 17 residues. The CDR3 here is CASSLGLAGGRRGEQFF. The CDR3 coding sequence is TGCGCCAGCAGCCTGGGACTAGCGGGGGGGAGACGGGGTGAGCAGTTCTTC.

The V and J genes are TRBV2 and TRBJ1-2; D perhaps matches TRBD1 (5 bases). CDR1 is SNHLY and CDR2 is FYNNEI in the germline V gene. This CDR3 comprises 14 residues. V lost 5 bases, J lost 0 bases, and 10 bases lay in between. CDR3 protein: CASSPGVPNYGYTF. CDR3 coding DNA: TGTGCCAGCAGTCCGGGGGTTCCTAACTATGGCTACACCTTC. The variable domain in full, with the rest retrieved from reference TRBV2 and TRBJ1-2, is EPEVTQTPSHQVTQMGQEVILRCVPISNHLYFYWYRQILGQKVEFLVSFYNNEISEKSEIFDDQFSVERPDGSNFTLKIRSTKLEDSAMYFCASSPGVPNYGYTFGSGTRLTVV.

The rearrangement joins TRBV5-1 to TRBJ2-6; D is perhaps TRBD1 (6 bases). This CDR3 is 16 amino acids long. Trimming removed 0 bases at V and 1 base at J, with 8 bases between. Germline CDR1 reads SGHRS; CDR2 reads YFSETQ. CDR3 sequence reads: CASSLVTGSGANVLTF. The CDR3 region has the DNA TGCGCCAGCAGCTTGGTTACAGGGTCTGGGGCCAACGTCCTGACTTTC.

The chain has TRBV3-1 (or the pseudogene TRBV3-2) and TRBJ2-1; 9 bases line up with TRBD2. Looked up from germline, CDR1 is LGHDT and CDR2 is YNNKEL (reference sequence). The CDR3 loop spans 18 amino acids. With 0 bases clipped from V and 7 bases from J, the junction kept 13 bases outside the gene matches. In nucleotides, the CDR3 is TGTGCCAGCAGCCAAGATATCCCTGGTAGCGGGGGTGGGAATGAGCAGTTCTTC. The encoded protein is CASSQDIPGSGGGNEQFF.

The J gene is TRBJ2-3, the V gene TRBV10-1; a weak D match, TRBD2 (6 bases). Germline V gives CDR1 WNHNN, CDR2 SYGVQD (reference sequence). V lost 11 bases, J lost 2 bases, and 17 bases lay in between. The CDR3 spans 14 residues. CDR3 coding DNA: TGCGCCGAGGCAGGGACTTGTTACACAGATACGCAGTATTTT. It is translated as CAEAGTCYTDTQYF.

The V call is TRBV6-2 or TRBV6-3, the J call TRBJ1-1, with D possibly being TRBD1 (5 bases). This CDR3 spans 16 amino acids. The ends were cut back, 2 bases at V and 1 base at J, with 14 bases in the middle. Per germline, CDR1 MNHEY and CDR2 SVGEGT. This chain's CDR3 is CASSYPTVGTNTEAFF. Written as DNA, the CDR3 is TGTGCCAGCAGTTACCCGACCGTTGGGACGAACACTGAAGCTTTCTTT.

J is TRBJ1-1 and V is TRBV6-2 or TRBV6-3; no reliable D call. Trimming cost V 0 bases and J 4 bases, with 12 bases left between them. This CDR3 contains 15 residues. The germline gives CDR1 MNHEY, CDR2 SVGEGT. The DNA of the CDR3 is TGTGCCAGCAGTTACTCGGCGGCCGTCGGCACTGAAGCTTTCTTT. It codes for CASSYSAAVGTEAFF.

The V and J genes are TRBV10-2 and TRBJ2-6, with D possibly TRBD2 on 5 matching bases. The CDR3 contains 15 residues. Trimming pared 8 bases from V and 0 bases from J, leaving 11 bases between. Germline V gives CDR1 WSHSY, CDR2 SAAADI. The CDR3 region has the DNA TGCGCCAGCGCCGGGGATTCCTCTGGGGCCAACGTCCTGACTTTC. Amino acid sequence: CASAGDSSGANVLTF.

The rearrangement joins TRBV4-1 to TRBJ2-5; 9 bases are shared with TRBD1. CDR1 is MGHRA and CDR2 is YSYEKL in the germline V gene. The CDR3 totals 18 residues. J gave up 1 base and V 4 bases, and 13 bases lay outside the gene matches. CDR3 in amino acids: CASSPPYDTTGGQETQYF. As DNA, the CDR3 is TGCGCCAGCAGCCCGCCTTACGATACGACAGGGGGCCAAGAGACCCAGTACTTC.

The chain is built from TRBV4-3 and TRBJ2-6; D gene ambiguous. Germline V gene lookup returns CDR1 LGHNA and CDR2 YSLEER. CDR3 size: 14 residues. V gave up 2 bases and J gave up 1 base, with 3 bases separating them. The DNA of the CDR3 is TGCGCCAGCAGCCAACGATCTGGGGCCAACGTCCTGACTTTC. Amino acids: CASSQRSGANVLTF.

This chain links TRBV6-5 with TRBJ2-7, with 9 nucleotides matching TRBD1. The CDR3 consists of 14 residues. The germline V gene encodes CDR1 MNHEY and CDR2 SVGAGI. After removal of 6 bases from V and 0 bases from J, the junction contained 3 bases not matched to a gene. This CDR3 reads CASRRQGDSYEQYF. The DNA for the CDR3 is TGTGCCAGCAGGAGACAGGGGGACTCCTACGAGCAGTACTTC.

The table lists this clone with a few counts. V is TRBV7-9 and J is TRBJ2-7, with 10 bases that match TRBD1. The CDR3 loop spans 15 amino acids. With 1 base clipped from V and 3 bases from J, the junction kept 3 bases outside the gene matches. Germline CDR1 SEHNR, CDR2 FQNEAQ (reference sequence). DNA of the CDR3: TGTGCCAGCAGCTTAGAGAGGGACAGGGGCTACGAGCAGTACTTC. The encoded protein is CASSLERDRGYEQYF. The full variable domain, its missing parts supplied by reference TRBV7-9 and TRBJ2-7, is DTGVSQNPRHKITKRGQNVTFRCDPISEHNRLYWYRQTLGQGPEFLTYFQNEAQLEKSRLLSDRFSAERPKGSFSTLEIQRTEQGDSAMYLCASSLERDRGYEQYFGPGTRLTVT.

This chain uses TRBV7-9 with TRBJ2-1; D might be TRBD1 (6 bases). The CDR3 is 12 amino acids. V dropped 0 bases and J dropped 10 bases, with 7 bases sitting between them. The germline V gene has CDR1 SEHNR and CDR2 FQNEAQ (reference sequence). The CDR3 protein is CASSLAGTEQFF. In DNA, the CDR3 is TGTGCCAGCAGCTTAGCGGGGACAGAGCAGTTCTTC.

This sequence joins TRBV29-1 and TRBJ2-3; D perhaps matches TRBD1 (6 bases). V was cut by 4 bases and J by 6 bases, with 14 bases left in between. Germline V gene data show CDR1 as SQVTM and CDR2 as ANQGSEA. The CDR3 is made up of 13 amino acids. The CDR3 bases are TGCAGCGTTGGAGGGGGTCTCATGGATACGCAGTATTTT. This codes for CSVGGGLMDTQYF.

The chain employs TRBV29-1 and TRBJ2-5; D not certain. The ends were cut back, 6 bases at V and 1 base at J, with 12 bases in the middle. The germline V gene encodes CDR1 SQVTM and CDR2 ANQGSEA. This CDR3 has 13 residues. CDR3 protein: CSVAGRLQETQYF. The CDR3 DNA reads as TGCAGCGTGGCCGGACGGCTCCAAGAGACCCAGTACTTC.

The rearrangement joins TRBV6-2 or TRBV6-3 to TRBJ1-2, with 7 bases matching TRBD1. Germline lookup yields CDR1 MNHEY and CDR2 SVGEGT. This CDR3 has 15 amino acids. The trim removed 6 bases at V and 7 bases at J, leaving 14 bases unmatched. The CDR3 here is CASSAWRDRDGGYTF. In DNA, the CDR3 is TGTGCCAGCAGCGCCTGGCGCGACAGGGACGGTGGCTACACCTTC.

CDR3 sequence (DNA): TGTGCCAGCAGCCAGGCGGGGCAGACAGATACGCAGTATTTT. Amino acid sequence: CASSQAGQTDTQYF. The gene calls are TRBV9 and TRBJ2-3, with TRBD2 as a possible D gene (6 bases). The V gene's germline CDR1 is SGDLS and CDR2 YYNGEE. The CDR3 runs to 14 residues. Trimming removed 4 bases at V and 3 bases at J, with 12 bases between.

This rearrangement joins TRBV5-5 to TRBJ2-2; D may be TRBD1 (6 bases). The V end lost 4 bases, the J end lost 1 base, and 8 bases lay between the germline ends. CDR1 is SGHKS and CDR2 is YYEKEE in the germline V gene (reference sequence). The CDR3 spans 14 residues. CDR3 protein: CASSPGQNTGELFF. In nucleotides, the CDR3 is TGTGCCAGCAGCCCGGGACAGAACACCGGGGAGCTGTTTTTT.

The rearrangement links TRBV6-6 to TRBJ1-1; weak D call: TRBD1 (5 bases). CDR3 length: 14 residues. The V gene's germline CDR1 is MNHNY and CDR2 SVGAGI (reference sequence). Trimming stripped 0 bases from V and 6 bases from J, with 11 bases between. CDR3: CASSYSIGAPEAFF. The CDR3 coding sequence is TGTGCCAGCAGTTACTCGATTGGGGCCCCTGAAGCTTTCTTT.